These 32 T cell receptor beta chains share one sample of origin, sequenced in a study of blood T cell repertoires in COVID-19. Assay used: immunoSEQ multiplex PCR; TCRdb lists only in-frame clones, some missing. There are 150,000 to 200,000 clones in the sample; 90% occur only once, and over 15% lies in the top ten. Source material: peripheral blood. Receptors originate from a man in his sixties with active or convalescent COVID-19.

The chain joins TRBV5-1 to TRBJ1-1; 7 bases map to TRBD1. The trim removed 2 bases at V and 0 bases at J, leaving 4 bases unmatched. CDR3 size: 15 residues. CDR1 is SGHRS, CDR2 YFSETQ, per germline. Written as DNA, the CDR3 is TGCGCCAGCAGCTTCTCACAGGGGATGAACACTGAAGCTTTCTTT. It encodes CASSFSQGMNTEAFF.

This chain uses TRBV21-1 with TRBJ1-4. TRBV21-1 is tagged as a pseudogene. The CDR3 spans 16 residues. CDR3 protein: CASSKVSGVLNEKLFF. In DNA, the CDR3 is TGTGCCAGCAGCAAAGTATCCGGGGTCCTAAATGAAAAACTGTTTTTT.

This sequence joins TRBV7-9 and TRBJ1-5; D perhaps matches TRBD1 (5 bases). The V end lost 4 bases, the J end lost 1 base, and 8 bases lay between the germline ends. The CDR3 runs 14 residues. CDR1 is SEHNR, CDR2 FQNEAQ, per germline (reference sequence). The CDR3 loop is CASSSGSSNQPQHF. For the CDR3, the DNA is TGTGCCAGCAGCTCAGGGTCCAGCAATCAGCCCCAGCATTTT. Combining the CDR3 with reference TRBV7-9 and TRBJ1-5 gives the whole variable domain DTGVSQNPRHKITKRGQNVTFRCDPISEHNRLYWYRQTLGQGPEFLTYFQNEAQLEKSRLLSDRFSAERPKGSFSTLEIQRTEQGDSAMYLCASSSGSSNQPQHFGDGTRLSIL.

The V and J genes are TRBV5-1 and TRBJ2-3; 14 nucleotides match TRBD2. CDR3 length: 18 residues. CDR1 and CDR2 (germline): SGHRS, YFSETQ. V shed 7 bases and J 0 bases; nucleotides not matched to a gene: 10. The CDR3 sequence is CASGKGLAGGPSTDTQYF. The CDR3 DNA is TGCGCCAGCGGTAAAGGACTAGCGGGGGGACCTAGCACAGATACGCAGTATTTT. The whole variable domain, filled in from reference TRBV5-1 and TRBJ2-3, reads KAGVTQTPRYLIKTRGQQVTLSCSPISGHRSVSWYQQTPGQGLQFLFEYFSETQRNKGNFPGRFSGRQFSNSRSEMNVSTLELGDSALYLCASGKGLAGGPSTDTQYFGPGTRLTVL.

This clone came up once. The V gene is TRBV27, the J gene TRBJ1-2; TRBD1 agrees at 12 bases. The CDR3 consists of 16 residues. Germline CDR1 is MNHEY and CDR2 is SMNVEV (reference sequence). The junction had 7 bases not matched to a gene; V was cut back by 4 bases and J by 4 bases. CDR3 DNA: TGTGCCAGCAGTTGGACGGGACAGGGGGCCGGCTATGGCTACACCTTC. Its protein is CASSWTGQGAGYGYTF.

This clone has only one observation. This rearrangement joins TRBV19 to TRBJ1-2; D not certain. The V and J ends lost 5 bases and 1 base respectively, with 14 bases between them. The CDR3 is made up of 15 amino acids. The germline CDR1 and CDR2 sequences are LNHDA and SQIVND (reference sequence). The CDR3 region is CASSPGGGLNYGYTF. The CDR3 bases are TGTGCCAGTAGTCCAGGCGGAGGCCTTAACTATGGCTACACCTTC.

The chain combines TRBV6-1 with TRBJ1-6, with TRBD1 matching 8 bases. The J segment lost 6 bases and the V segment lost 6 bases, leaving 4 bases of the junction unmatched. The CDR3 consists of 14 residues. Germline V gene sequence: CDR1 MNHNS, CDR2 SASEGT. In nucleotides, the CDR3 is TGTGCCAGCAGCTTCGGACAGGGTAATTCACCCCTCCACTTT. Protein product: CASSFGQGNSPLHF.

The chain employs TRBV18 and TRBJ2-1; TRBD1 matches at 8 bases. The germline V gene encodes CDR1 KGHSH and CDR2 LQKENI. The CDR3 is 16 residues long. J gave up 5 bases and V 0 bases, and 6 bases lay outside the gene matches. CDR3 sequence reads: CASSPPDRDNDNEQFF. The DNA for the CDR3 is TGTGCCAGCTCACCACCGGACAGGGATAATGACAATGAGCAGTTCTTC.

The chain is built from TRBV13 and TRBJ1-2; TRBD1 is a possible D gene (5 bases). Trimming stripped 4 bases from V and 4 bases from J, with 19 bases between. Germline V gene lookup returns CDR1 PRHDT and CDR2 FYEKMQ (reference sequence). The CDR3 runs to 16 residues. This CDR3 reads CASSSGGGSGLYGYTF. Written as DNA, the CDR3 is TGTGCCAGCAGCTCCGGTGGGGGAAGCGGGCTCTATGGCTACACCTTC.

Of note for this clone: As the CDR3 is not closed by the conserved phenylalanine or tryptophan, this likely results from a read error. Because the CDR3's place on the DNA is in doubt, the DNA is left out and the CDR3 is given as listed by TCRdb. This chain links TRBV6-4 with TRBJ2-7; TRBD1, the D gene given by the table, was not confirmed from the DNA. With termini counted, the CDR3 has 11 amino acids. Germline V gene lookup returns CDR1 MRHNA and CDR2 SNTAGT. CDR3 residues: CASSDSAVQRI.

The chain links TRBV11-2 to TRBJ1-6; D unclear. Trimming took off 1 base at V and 1 base at J, with 8 bases between the two ends. The CDR3 covers 16 residues. CDR1 and CDR2 from the germline V gene are SGHAT and FQNNGV. The CDR3 DNA is TGTGCCAGCAGCTTAGTTGGCAGGTCCTATAATTCACCCCTCCACTTT. Protein sequence: CASSLVGRSYNSPLHF. The variable domain in full, with the rest retrieved from reference TRBV11-2 and TRBJ1-6, is EAGVAQSPRYKIIEKRQSVAFWCNPISGHATLYWYQQILGQGPKLLIQFQNNGVVDDSQLPKDRFSAERLKGVDSTLKIQPAKLEDSAVYLCASSLVGRSYNSPLHFGNGTRLTVT.

A single count supports this clone. V gene TRBV5-6 combines with J gene TRBJ1-5, with TRBD1 identical over 9 bases. CDR1 and CDR2 from the germline V gene are SGHDT and YYEEEE. This CDR3 region has 15 residues. V dropped 3 bases and J dropped 5; count of bases not matched to a gene: 6. DNA of the CDR3: TGTGCCAGCAGCTACCAAGGACAGGGGTATCAGCCCCAGCATTTT. Amino acids: CASSYQGQGYQPQHF.

The chain uses TRBV6-5 and TRBJ1-4; no clear D gene. V dropped 7 bases and J dropped 6 bases, with 12 bases sitting between them. CDR3 length: 13 residues. Per germline, CDR1 MNHEY and CDR2 SVGAGI. This CDR3 reads CASTRRRDEKLFF. The CDR3 DNA is TGTGCCAGCACTCGACGGAGGGATGAAAAACTGTTTTTT.

This clone has just one count. The chain recombines TRBV5-1 with TRBJ2-3; 10 bases fit TRBD1. Germline assignment: CDR1 SGHRS and CDR2 YFSETQ. V lost 3 bases to trimming and J lost 0 bases; unmatched junction nucleotides: 4. CDR3 length: 16 amino acids. The CDR3 region is CASSWDRGLSTDTQYF. The CDR3, as DNA: TGCGCCAGCAGCTGGGACAGGGGTCTAAGCACAGATACGCAGTATTTT.

This sequence joins TRBV19 and TRBJ2-7, with a weak D call TRBD1 (8 bases). This CDR3 has 19 residues. V gave up 5 bases and J gave up 2 bases, with 28 bases separating them. Germline values: CDR1 LNHDA, CDR2 SQIVND (reference sequence). The CDR3 sequence is CASSEYGGAGTGTTYEQYF. Written as DNA, the CDR3 is TGTGCCAGTAGTGAATATGGGGGGGCCGGGACAGGAACCACCTACGAGCAGTACTTC.

This clone was detected only once. This CDR3 reads CASSFGLAPDTQYF. Here the CDR3 DNA reads TGTGCCAGCAGTTTCGGACTAGCTCCAGATACGCAGTATTTT. The chain employs TRBV27 and TRBJ2-3; the match to TRBD2 covers 8 bases. Germline V lookup: CDR1 MNHEY, CDR2 SMNVEV (reference sequence). The V gene end was trimmed by 3 bases and the J gene end by 4 bases; junction bases not matched to a gene: 3. The CDR3 loop spans 14 amino acids.

The chain has TRBV2 and TRBJ2-2; 9 nucleotides line up with TRBD1. The CDR3 consists of 16 residues. V gave up 5 bases and J gave up 5 bases; unmatched junction bases: 9. Germline V gene lookup returns CDR1 SNHLY and CDR2 FYNNEI. The CDR3 spells CASSPGQGYVTGELFF. In DNA, the CDR3 is TGTGCCAGCAGTCCCGGACAGGGGTACGTTACCGGGGAGCTGTTTTTT. The full variable domain, its missing parts supplied by reference TRBV2 and TRBJ2-2, is EPEVTQTPSHQVTQMGQEVILRCVPISNHLYFYWYRQILGQKVEFLVSFYNNEISEKSEIFDDQFSVERPDGSNFTLKIRSTKLEDSAMYFCASSPGQGYVTGELFFGEGSRLTVL.

The rearrangement links TRBV6-4 to TRBJ1-1; TRBD1 matches 8 bases. The V gene's germline CDR1 is MRHNA and CDR2 SNTAGT. The CDR3 loop spans 15 amino acids. With 6 bases clipped from V and 5 bases from J, the junction kept 11 bases outside the gene matches. CDR3 coding DNA: TGTGCCAGCAGGCCCGGGACAGGCCGGGGGACTGAAGCTTTCTTT. Its translation: CASRPGTGRGTEAFF.

The chain employs TRBV4-1 and TRBJ1-1; D ambiguous. V lost 2 bases and J 0 bases, leaving 7 bases between the germline ends. The CDR3 loop spans 14 amino acids. Per the germline V gene, CDR1 is MGHRA and CDR2 is YSYEKL. CDR3 loop: CASSQIQLNTEAFF. In DNA form, the CDR3 reads TGCGCCAGCAGCCAAATACAGTTGAACACTGAAGCTTTCTTT.

The chain employs TRBV5-1 and TRBJ2-7; 9 bases are shared with TRBD2. CDR1 SGHRS and CDR2 YFSETQ come from the germline V gene. The CDR3 contains 16 residues. Trimming cost V 0 bases and J 5 bases; bases outside gene matches: 9. CDR3 coding DNA: TGCGCCAGCAGCTTGGCCTTATCGTCTAGCGGGAACGAGCAGTACTTC. Its translation is CASSLALSSSGNEQYF.

The V and J genes are TRBV11-3 and TRBJ2-3; tentatively, D is TRBD2 (7 bases). Trimming left V 1 base short and J 3 bases short, with 14 bases between. This CDR3 has 16 amino acids. CDR1 is SGHNT, CDR2 YENEEA, per germline. The CDR3 nucleotides are TGTGCCAGCAGCTTAGCGGGGGGCTTGAGGACAGATACGCAGTATTTT. Translating it yields CASSLAGGLRTDTQYF. Supplemented by reference TRBV11-3 and TRBJ2-3, the full variable domain reads EAGVVQSPRYKIIEKKQPVAFWCNPISGHNTLYWYLQNLGQGPELLIRYENEEAVDDSQLPKDRFSAERLKGVDSTLKIQPAELGDSAVYLCASSLAGGLRTDTQYFGPGTRLTVL.

The chain recombines TRBV19 with TRBJ2-7, with 11 bases lining up with TRBD2. V lost 3 bases to trimming and J lost 4 bases; unmatched junction nucleotides: 11. Germline CDR1 and CDR2: LNHDA and SQIVND (reference sequence). This CDR3 spans 17 amino acids. The CDR3 is CASSIHSLAGAGYEQYF. The CDR3 coding sequence is TGTGCCAGTAGTATCCATTCACTAGCGGGGGCGGGATACGAGCAGTACTTC.

The rearrangement links TRBV5-1 to TRBJ2-3; 10 bases are shared with TRBD2. The germline CDR1 and CDR2 sequences are SGHRS and YFSETQ. The CDR3 is made up of 15 amino acids. The ends lost 0 bases at V and 5 bases at J; junction bases unmatched: 3. Here the CDR3 reads CASSLGSSGRDTQYF. For the CDR3, the DNA is TGCGCCAGCAGCTTGGGCTCTAGCGGGAGAGATACGCAGTATTTT.

V is TRBV5-4 and J is TRBJ2-7, with TRBD2 identical over 9 bases. The V gene end was trimmed by 6 bases and the J gene end by 0 bases; junction bases not matched to a gene: 7. The CDR3 runs to 15 residues. Germline CDR1 and CDR2: SGHNT and YYREEE (reference sequence). CDR3 coding DNA: TGTGCCAGCACCCCGAGCGGGGGGAGCTCCTACGAGCAGTACTTC. Translation: CASTPSGGSSYEQYF.

The chain uses TRBV14 and TRBJ1-1; D is undetermined. V was shortened by 1 base and J by 5 bases, with 8 bases between the two germline ends. Per germline, CDR1 SGHDN and CDR2 FVKESK. CDR3 length equals 13 residues. DNA of the CDR3: TGTGCCAGCAGCCAAGGTTTGAGGACTGAAGCTTTCTTT. Protein sequence: CASSQGLRTEAFF.

V usage is TRBV5-4 and J usage is TRBJ2-6; 7 bases line up with TRBD1. Germline V gives CDR1 SGHNT, CDR2 YYREEE (reference sequence). The CDR3 contains 17 residues. The V segment lost 4 bases and the J segment 0 bases; nucleotides outside the gene matches: 7. CDR3 DNA: TGTGCCAGCAGCGGACAGGCGTCCAGCTCTGGGGCCAACGTCCTGACTTTC. This codes for CASSGQASSSGANVLTF.

V is TRBV6-2 or TRBV6-3 and J is TRBJ2-3; D is unclear. This CDR3 has 16 amino acids. Germline assignment: CDR1 MNHEY and CDR2 SVGEGT. V gave up 2 bases and J gave up 2 bases, with 14 bases separating them. This chain's CDR3 is CASSYPPRRPTDTQYF. CDR3 coding DNA: TGTGCCAGCAGTTACCCCCCTAGGCGGCCCACAGATACGCAGTATTTT.

The rearrangement uses TRBV9 and TRBJ2-5, with 11 nucleotides matching TRBD2. V shed 3 bases and J 5 bases; nucleotides not matched to a gene: 6. This CDR3 has 15 residues. CDR1 and CDR2 from the germline V gene are SGDLS and YYNGEE. CDR3 bases: TGTGCCAGCAGCGCCTTTAGCGGGAGGGAGGAGACCCAGTACTTC. Its protein is CASSAFSGREETQYF.

The chain is built from TRBV6-1 and TRBJ2-7; 7 nucleotides align to TRBD2. The CDR3 covers 14 residues. V dropped 3 bases and J dropped 2; count of bases not matched to a gene: 4. Germline V gene sequence: CDR1 MNHNS, CDR2 SASEGT. CDR3 DNA: TGTGCCAGCAGTGAGACGGGGGGTCCCTACGAGCAGTACTTC. Encoded protein: CASSETGGPYEQYF.

The chain uses TRBV30 and TRBJ1-6; the D is unclear. The CDR3 is 13 amino acids. Germline lookup yields CDR1 GTSNPN and CDR2 SVGIG (reference sequence). V shed 4 bases and J shed 6 bases, with 10 bases lying between them. This CDR3 is CAWNGGSNSPLHF. The CDR3 DNA sequence: TGTGCCTGGAATGGAGGGAGTAATTCACCCCTCCACTTT. The variable domain in full, completed from reference TRBV30 and TRBJ1-6, reads SQTIHQWPATLVQPVGSPLSLECTVEGTSNPNLYWYRQAAGRGLQLLFYSVGIGQISSEVPQNLSASRPQDRQFILSSKKLLLSDSGFYLCAWNGGSNSPLHFGNGTRLTVT.

V gene TRBV18 combines with J gene TRBJ1-1; 7 nucleotides line up with TRBD1. Per germline, CDR1 KGHSH and CDR2 LQKENI. V lost 4 bases and J lost 4; bases outside the gene matches: 9. CDR3 size: 15 residues. CDR3 protein: CASSQGLTGSTEAFF. The CDR3 bases are TGTGCCAGCTCACAGGGCTTGACAGGGTCCACTGAAGCTTTCTTT. Combining the CDR3 with reference TRBV18 and TRBJ1-1 gives the whole variable domain NAGVMQNPRHLVRRRGQEARLRCSPMKGHSHVYWYRQLPEEGLKFMVYLQKENIIDESGMPKERFSAEFPKEGPSILRIQQVVRGDSAAYFCASSQGLTGSTEAFFGQGTRLTVV.

In this sample, this clone turned up once. V usage is TRBV19 and J usage is TRBJ2-2; TRBD1 might be the D (5 bases). The CDR3 sequence is 16 residues long. V was trimmed by 4 bases and J by 1 base, leaving 13 bases between them. The germline V gene has CDR1 LNHDA and CDR2 SQIVND (reference sequence). The CDR3 spells CASSRGEIMNTGELFF. CDR3 coding DNA: TGTGCCAGTAGTAGGGGCGAGATTATGAACACCGGGGAGCTGTTTTTT.